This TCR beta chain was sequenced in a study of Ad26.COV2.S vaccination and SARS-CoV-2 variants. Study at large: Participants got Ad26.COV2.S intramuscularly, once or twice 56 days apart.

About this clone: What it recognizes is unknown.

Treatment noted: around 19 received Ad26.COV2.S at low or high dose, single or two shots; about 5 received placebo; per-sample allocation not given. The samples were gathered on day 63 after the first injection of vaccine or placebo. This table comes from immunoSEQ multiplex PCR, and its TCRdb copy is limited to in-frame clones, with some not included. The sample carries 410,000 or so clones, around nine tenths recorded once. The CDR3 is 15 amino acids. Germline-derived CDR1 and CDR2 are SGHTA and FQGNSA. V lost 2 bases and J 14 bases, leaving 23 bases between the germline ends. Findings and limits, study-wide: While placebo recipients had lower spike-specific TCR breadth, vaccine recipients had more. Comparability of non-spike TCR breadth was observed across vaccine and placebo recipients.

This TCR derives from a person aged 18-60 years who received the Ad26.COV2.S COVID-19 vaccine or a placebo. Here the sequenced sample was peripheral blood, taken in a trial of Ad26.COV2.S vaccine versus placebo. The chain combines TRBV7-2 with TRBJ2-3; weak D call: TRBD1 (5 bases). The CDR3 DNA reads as TGTGCCAGCAGCTTACAAAGAACCAGGGATGATAGTTTGTATTTT. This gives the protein CASSLQRTRDDSLYF.